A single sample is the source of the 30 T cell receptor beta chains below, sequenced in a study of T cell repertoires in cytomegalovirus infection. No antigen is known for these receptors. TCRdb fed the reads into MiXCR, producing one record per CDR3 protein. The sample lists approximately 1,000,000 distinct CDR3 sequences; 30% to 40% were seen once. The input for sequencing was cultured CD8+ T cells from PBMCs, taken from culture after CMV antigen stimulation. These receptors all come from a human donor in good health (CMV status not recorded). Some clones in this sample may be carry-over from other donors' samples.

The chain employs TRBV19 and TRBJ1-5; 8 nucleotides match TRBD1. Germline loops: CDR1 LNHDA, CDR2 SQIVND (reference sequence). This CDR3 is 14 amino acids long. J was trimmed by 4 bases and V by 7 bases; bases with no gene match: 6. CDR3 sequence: CASIDRGGNQPQHF. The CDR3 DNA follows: TGTGCCAGTATCGACAGGGGAGGGAATCAGCCCCAGCATTTT.

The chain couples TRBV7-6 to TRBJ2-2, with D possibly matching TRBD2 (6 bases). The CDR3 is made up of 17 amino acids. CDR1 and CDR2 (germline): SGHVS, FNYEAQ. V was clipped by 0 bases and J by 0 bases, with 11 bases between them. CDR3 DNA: TGTGCCAGCAGCTTAGCGCAGGGCGGGGCGAACACCGGGGAGCTGTTTTTT. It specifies CASSLAQGGANTGELFF.

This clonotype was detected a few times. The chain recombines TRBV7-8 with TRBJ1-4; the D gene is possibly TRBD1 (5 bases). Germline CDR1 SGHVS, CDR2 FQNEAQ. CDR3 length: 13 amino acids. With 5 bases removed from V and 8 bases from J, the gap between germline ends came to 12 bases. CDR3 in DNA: TGTGCCAGCAGCCAGGACAATGAGGAAAAACTGTTTTTT. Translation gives CASSQDNEEKLFF. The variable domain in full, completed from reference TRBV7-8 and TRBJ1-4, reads GAGVSQSPRYKVAKRGQDVALRCDPISGHVSLFWYQQALGQGPEFLTYFQNEAQLDKSGLPSDRFFAERPEGSVSTLKIQRTQQEDSAVYLCASSQDNEEKLFFGSGTQLSVL.

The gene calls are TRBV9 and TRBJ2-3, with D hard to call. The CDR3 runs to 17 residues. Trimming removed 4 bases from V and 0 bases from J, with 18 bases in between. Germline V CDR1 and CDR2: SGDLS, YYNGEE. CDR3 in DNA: TGTGCCAGCAGCAACAGCTGGGCATTAGATAGCACAGATACGCAGTATTTT. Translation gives CASSNSWALDSTDTQYF.

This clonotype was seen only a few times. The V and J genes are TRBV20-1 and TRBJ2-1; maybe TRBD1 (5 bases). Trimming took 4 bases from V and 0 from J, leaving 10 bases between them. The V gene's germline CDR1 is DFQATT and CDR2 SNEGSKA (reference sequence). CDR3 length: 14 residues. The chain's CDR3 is CSATQGRSYNEQFF. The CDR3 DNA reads TGCAGTGCTACCCAGGGTCGCTCCTACAATGAGCAGTTCTTC.

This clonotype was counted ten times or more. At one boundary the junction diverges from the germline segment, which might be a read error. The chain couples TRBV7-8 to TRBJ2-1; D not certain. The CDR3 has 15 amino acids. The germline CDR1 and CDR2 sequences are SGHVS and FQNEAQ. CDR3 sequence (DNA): TGTGCCAGCAGCTCCCTTCAGTACTCCAACAATGAGCAGTTCTTC. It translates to CASSSLQYSNNEQFF.

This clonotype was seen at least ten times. CDR3 in amino acids: CASSQESGGYTGELFF. DNA of the CDR3: TGTGCCAGCAGTCAAGAATCAGGGGGTTACACCGGGGAGCTGTTTTTT. The chain couples TRBV6-1 to TRBJ2-2; 7 positions agree with TRBD1. The CDR3 has 16 residues. Trimming cost V 5 bases and J 3 bases; bases outside gene matches: 9. Germline lookup yields CDR1 MNHNS and CDR2 SASEGT.

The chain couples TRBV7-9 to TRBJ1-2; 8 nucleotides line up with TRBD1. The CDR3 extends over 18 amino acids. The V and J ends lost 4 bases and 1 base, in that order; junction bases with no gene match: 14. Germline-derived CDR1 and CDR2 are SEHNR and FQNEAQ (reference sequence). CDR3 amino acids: CASSSYLNGQGLNYGYTF. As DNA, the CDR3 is TGTGCCAGCAGCTCCTACTTAAATGGACAGGGTCTTAACTATGGCTACACCTTC.

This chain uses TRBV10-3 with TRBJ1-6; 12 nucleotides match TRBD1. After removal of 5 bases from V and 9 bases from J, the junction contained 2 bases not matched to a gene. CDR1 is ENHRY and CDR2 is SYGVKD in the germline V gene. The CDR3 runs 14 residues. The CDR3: CAISKGQGASPLHF. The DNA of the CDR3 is TGTGCCATCAGTAAGGGACAGGGGGCTTCACCCCTCCACTTT.

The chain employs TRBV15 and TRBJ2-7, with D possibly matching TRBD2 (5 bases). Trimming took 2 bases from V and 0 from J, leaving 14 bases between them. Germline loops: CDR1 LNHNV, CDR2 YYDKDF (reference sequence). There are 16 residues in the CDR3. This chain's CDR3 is CATSRMELGSSYEQYF. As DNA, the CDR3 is TGTGCCACCAGCAGAATGGAGCTGGGGAGCTCCTACGAGCAGTACTTC.

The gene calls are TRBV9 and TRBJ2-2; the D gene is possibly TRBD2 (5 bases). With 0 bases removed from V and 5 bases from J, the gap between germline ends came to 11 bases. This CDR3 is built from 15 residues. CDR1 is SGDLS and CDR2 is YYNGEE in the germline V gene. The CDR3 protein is CASSVAGSTTGELFF. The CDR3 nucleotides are TGTGCCAGCAGCGTAGCGGGGAGCACAACCGGGGAGCTGTTTTTT.

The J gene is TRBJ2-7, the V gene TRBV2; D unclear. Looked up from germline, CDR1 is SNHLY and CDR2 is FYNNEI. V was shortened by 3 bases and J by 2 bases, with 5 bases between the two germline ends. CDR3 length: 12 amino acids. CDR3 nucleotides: TGTGCCAGCAGTGACACTCCCTACGAGCAGTACTTC. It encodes CASSDTPYEQYF.

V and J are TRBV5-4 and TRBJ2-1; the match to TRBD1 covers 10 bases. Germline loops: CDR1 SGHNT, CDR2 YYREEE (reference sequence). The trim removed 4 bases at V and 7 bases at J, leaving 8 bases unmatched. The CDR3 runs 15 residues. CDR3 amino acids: CASSLRTGGANEQFF. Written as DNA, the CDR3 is TGTGCCAGCAGCCTACGGACAGGGGGTGCGAATGAGCAGTTCTTC. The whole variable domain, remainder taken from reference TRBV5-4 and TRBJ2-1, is ETGVTQSPTHLIKTRGQQVTLRCSSQSGHNTVSWYQQALGQGPQFIFQYYREEENGRGNFPPRFSGLQFPNYSSELNVNALELDDSALYLCASSLRTGGANEQFFGPGTRLTVL.

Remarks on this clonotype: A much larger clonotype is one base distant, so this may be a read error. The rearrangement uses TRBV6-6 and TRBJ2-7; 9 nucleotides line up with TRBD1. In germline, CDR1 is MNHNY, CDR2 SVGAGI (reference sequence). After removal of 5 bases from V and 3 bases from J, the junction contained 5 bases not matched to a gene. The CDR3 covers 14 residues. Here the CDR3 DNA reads TGTGCCAGCAGTGTCCGGGACAGGGTCTACGAGCAGTACTTC. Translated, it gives CASSVRDRVYEQYF.

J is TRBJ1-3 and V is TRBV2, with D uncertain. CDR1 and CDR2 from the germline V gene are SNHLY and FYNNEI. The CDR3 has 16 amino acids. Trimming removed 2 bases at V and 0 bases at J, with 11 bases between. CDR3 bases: TGTGCCAGCAGTGAACGTCACTCCTACTCTGGAAACACCATATATTTT. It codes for CASSERHSYSGNTIYF.

The CDR3 loop reads CASSLVGGGDSPLHF. The CDR3 nucleotides are TGTGCCAGCAGCTTAGTGGGAGGGGGCGATTCACCCCTCCACTTT. The chain recombines TRBV7-9 with TRBJ1-6; 7 nucleotides agree with TRBD1. V shed 1 base and J 8 bases; nucleotides not matched to a gene: 5. The length of the CDR3 is 15 residues. Germline V CDR1 and CDR2: SEHNR, FQNEAQ (reference sequence).

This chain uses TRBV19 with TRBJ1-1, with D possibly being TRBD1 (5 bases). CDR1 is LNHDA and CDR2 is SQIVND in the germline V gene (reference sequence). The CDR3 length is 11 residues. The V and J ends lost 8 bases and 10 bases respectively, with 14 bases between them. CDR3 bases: TGTGCCAGTTCCTGGGACCTGGGAGCTTTCTTT. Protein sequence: CASSWDLGAFF.

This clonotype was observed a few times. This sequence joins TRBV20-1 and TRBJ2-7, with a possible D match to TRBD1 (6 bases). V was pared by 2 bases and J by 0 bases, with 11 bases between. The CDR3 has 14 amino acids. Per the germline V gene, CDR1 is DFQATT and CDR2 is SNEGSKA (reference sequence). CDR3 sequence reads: CSARNRESSYEQYF. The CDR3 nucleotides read TGCAGTGCTAGAAACAGGGAGAGCTCCTACGAGCAGTACTTC.

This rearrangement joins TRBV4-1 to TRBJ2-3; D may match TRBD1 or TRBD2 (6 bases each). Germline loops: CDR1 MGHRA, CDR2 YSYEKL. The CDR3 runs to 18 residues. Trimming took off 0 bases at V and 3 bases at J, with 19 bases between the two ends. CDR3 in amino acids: CASSQEKGGTPKTDTQYF. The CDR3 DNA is TGCGCCAGCAGCCAAGAGAAGGGGGGCACTCCAAAAACAGATACGCAGTATTTT.

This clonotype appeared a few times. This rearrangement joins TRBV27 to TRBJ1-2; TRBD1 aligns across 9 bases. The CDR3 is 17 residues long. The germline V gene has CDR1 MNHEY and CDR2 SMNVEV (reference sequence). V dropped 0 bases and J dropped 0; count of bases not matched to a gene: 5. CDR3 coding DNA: TGTGCCAGCAGTTTATCCTTAACAGGGGGCTCTAACTATGGCTACACCTTC. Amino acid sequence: CASSLSLTGGSNYGYTF.

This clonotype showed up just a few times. CDR3 nucleotides: TGTGCCAGCAAGGGATTCGAGCAGTACGTC. Amino acids: CASKGFEQYV. The chain employs TRBV2 and TRBJ2-7; no clear D. Between the trimmed V and J ends, which lost 7 bases and 6 bases, there was a span of 7 bases. Germline-derived CDR1 and CDR2 are SNHLY and FYNNEI. The CDR3 has 10 amino acids.

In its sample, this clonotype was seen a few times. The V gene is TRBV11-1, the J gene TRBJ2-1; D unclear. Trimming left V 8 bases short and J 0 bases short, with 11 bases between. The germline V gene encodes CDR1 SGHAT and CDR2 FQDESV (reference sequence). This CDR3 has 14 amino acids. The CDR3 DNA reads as TGTGCCAGCGGGCACTCCCGCTCCTACAATGAGCAGTTCTTC. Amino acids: CASGHSRSYNEQFF.

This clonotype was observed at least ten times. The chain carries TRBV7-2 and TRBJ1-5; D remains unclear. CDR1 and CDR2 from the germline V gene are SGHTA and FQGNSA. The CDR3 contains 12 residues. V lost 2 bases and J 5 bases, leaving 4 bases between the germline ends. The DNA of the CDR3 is TGTGCCAGCAGCTTATGGGATCAGCCCCAGCATTTT. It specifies CASSLWDQPQHF.

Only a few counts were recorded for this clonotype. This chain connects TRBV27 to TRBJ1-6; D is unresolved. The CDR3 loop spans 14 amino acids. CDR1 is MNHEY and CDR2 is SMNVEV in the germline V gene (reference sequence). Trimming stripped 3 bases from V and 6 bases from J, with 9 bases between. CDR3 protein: CASSLWQFNSPLHF. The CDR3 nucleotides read TGTGCCAGCAGTTTGTGGCAGTTTAATTCACCCCTCCACTTT.

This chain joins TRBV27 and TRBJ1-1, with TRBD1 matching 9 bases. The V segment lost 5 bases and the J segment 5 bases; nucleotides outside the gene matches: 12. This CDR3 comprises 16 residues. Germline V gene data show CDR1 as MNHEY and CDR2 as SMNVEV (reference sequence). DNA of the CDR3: TGTGCCAGCAGTCCCGGACAGGGGTTTAGGGAAACTGAAGCTTTCTTT. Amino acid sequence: CASSPGQGFRETEAFF.

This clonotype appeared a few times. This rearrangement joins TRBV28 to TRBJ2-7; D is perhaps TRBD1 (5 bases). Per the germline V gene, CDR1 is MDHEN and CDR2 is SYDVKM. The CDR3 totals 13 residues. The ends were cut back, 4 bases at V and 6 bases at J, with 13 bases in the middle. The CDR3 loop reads CASSSQGLLEQYV. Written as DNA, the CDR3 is TGTGCCAGCAGTTCGCAGGGTTTACTCGAGCAGTACGTC.

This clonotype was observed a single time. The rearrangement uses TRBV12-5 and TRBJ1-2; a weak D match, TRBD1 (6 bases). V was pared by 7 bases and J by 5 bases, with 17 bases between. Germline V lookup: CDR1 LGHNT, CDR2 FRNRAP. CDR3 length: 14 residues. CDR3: CASAGTRGGYGYTF. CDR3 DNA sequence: TGTGCTAGTGCCGGGACAAGGGGTGGGTATGGCTACACCTTC. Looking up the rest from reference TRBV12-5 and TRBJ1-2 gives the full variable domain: DARVTQTPRHKVTEMGQEVTMRCQPILGHNTVFWYRQTMMQGLELLAYFRNRAPLDDSGMPKDRFSAEMPDATLATLKIQPSEPRDSAVYFCASAGTRGGYGYTFGSGTRLTVV.

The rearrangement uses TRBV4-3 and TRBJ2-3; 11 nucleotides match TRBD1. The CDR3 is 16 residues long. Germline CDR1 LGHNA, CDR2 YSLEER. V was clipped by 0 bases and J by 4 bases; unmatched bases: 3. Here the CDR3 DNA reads TGCGCCAGCAGCCAAGATTGGACAGGGGGCTCAGATACGCAGTATTTT. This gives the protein CASSQDWTGGSDTQYF.

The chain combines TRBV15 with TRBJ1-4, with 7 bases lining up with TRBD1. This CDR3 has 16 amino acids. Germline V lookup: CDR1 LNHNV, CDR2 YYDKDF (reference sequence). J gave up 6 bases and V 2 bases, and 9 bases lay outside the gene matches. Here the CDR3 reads CATSRRSGTEDEKLFF. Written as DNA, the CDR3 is TGTGCCACCAGCAGAAGATCCGGGACAGAGGATGAAAAACTGTTTTTT.

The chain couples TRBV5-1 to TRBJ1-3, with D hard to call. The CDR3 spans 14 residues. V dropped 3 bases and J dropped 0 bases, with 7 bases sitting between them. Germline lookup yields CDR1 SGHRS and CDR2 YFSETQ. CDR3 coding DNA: TGCGCCAGCAGCTGGACGGGCTCTGGAAACACCATATATTTT. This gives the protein CASSWTGSGNTIYF.